A single sample gave rise to the 31 T cell receptor beta chains below, sequenced in a study of cytomegalovirus exposure and HLA in healthy donors. PCR employed 60 Vbeta and 13 Jbeta primers. Sequenced by immunoSEQ multiplex PCR; TCRdb stores in-frame clones only, minus some. The table includes about 160,000 clones, 80% to 90% detected once. Source material: PBMCs. Receptors were obtained from a young woman in good health and CMV-seronegative.

The chain combines TRBV6-5 with TRBJ1-4; TRBD1 is a possible D gene (5 bases). V lost 0 bases to trimming and J lost 7 bases, with 12 bases between them. The CDR3 sequence is 15 residues long. The germline gives CDR1 MNHEY, CDR2 SVGAGI. In nucleotides, the CDR3 is TGTGCCAGCAGTTACTCCGGGGGTCTTGGTGAAAAACTGTTTTTT. Translation gives CASSYSGGLGEKLFF.

This chain connects TRBV19 to TRBJ1-6; 7 bases align to TRBD1. There are 17 residues in the CDR3. Trimming took 5 bases from V and 0 from J; bases not matched to a gene: 7. Germline loops: CDR1 LNHDA, CDR2 SQIVND (reference sequence). CDR3 region: CASSEGQVSSYNSPLHF. The CDR3 DNA sequence: TGTGCCAGTAGTGAAGGACAGGTTAGCTCCTATAATTCACCCCTCCACTTT.

The chain employs TRBV15 and TRBJ2-5; 11 nucleotides agree with TRBD2. J lost 4 bases, V lost 3 bases, and 10 bases had no gene match. Germline lookup yields CDR1 LNHNV and CDR2 YYDKDF (reference sequence). The CDR3 totals 17 residues. The CDR3 coding sequence is TGTGCCACCAGCAGGGTACTAGCGGGAGAAAGACGAGAGACCCAGTACTTC. Its translation: CATSRVLAGERRETQYF.

The CDR3: CASSSRAGVKTGELFF. The DNA for the CDR3 is TGTGCCAGCAGCTCACGAGCGGGAGTCAAAACCGGGGAGCTGTTTTTT. This chain connects TRBV7-9 to TRBJ2-2, with TRBD2 identical over 8 bases. V gave up 4 bases and J gave up 5 bases; unmatched junction bases: 9. Germline V gives CDR1 SEHNR, CDR2 FQNEAQ (reference sequence). CDR3 length equals 16 residues.

This chain uses TRBV10-3 with TRBJ2-5; 8 bases are shared with TRBD2. The better agreement between TRBJ2-7 and the DNA end casts doubt on the J call. The CDR3 runs 16 residues. Germline CDR1 and CDR2: ENHRY and SYGVKD. The CDR3 bases are TGTGCCATCAGTGGGGTCGGGGGGGTCACGTCCTACGAGCAGTACTTC. Its protein product is CAISGVGGVTSYEQYF.

The CDR3, as DNA: TGTGCCAGCGGGACAGCCTCCTACGAGCAGTACTTC. It codes for CASGTASYEQYF. The chain carries TRBV27 and TRBJ2-7; TRBD1 agrees at 7 bases. CDR1 MNHEY and CDR2 SMNVEV come from the germline V gene (reference sequence). V lost 8 bases and J lost 0; bases outside the gene matches: 1. This CDR3 is 12 amino acids long.

This clone was counted between two and nine times. This chain links TRBV2 with TRBJ2-2; maybe TRBD1 (5 bases). CDR3 size: 13 residues. Trimming took 6 bases from V and 5 from J, leaving 10 bases between them. CDR1 is SNHLY, CDR2 FYNNEI, per germline. CDR3 protein: CASRGRETGELFF. CDR3 sequence (DNA): TGTGCCAGCAGGGGGCGAGAAACCGGGGAGCTGTTTTTT.

The gene calls are TRBV6-5 and TRBJ2-5; TRBD2 is a possible D gene (6 bases). The CDR3 spans 14 residues. V lost 6 bases, J lost 5 bases, and 16 bases lay in between. CDR1 and CDR2 from the germline V gene are MNHEY and SVGAGI. In DNA form, the CDR3 reads TGTGCCAGCAGCCCTCTCGGCGGGACGGAGACCCAGTACTTC. It specifies CASSPLGGTETQYF.

The chain employs TRBV4-1 and TRBJ2-6; TRBD1 agrees at 9 bases. The V segment lost 1 base and the J segment 1 base; nucleotides outside the gene matches: 17. CDR1 is MGHRA, CDR2 YSYEKL, per germline. The CDR3 contains 22 residues. CDR3 region: CASSQGALLRTGVQSGANVLTF. As DNA, the CDR3 is TGCGCCAGCAGCCAAGGCGCCCTACTGCGGACAGGGGTCCAATCTGGGGCCAACGTCCTGACTTTC.

This clone has only one observation. This chain uses TRBV2 with TRBJ1-6; unclear D gene. V lost 6 bases, J lost 0 bases, and 18 bases lay in between. The CDR3 is 18 residues long. Germline values: CDR1 SNHLY, CDR2 FYNNEI. The CDR3 nucleotides are TGTGCCAGCAGGGCTTCAGGTAGTTTGACCTCCTATAATTCACCCCTCCACTTT. This codes for CASRASGSLTSYNSPLHF.

V gene TRBV11-2 combines with J gene TRBJ2-7; weak D call: TRBD2 (8 bases). The V gene lost 4 bases and the J gene lost 7 bases, with 17 bases spanning the gap. The CDR3 is 14 amino acids. Germline V gene data show CDR1 as SGHAT and CDR2 as FQNNGV. The CDR3 protein is CASSSREGAKEQYF. DNA of the CDR3: TGTGCCAGCAGCTCCCGGGAGGGGGCGAAAGAGCAGTACTTC.

The chain carries TRBV18 and TRBJ1-2; the match to TRBD1 covers 8 bases. The CDR3 runs 15 residues. V lost 3 bases, J lost 7 bases, and 10 bases stayed unmatched. CDR1 and CDR2 (germline): KGHSH, LQKENI. Here the CDR3 DNA reads TGTGCCAGCTCACCCGCCGGGGACAGGCGCTTTGGCTACACCTTC. Translated, it gives CASSPAGDRRFGYTF.

The chain is built from TRBV27 and TRBJ1-5; D perhaps matches TRBD1 (5 bases). This CDR3 is 15 amino acids long. The germline gives CDR1 MNHEY, CDR2 SMNVEV (reference sequence). V was shortened by 5 bases and J by 2 bases, with 13 bases between the two germline ends. The CDR3 protein is CASSAGQGRNQPQHF. The DNA of the CDR3 is TGTGCCAGCAGTGCAGGACAAGGGCGCAATCAGCCCCAGCATTTT.

This clone has just a few counts. V and J are TRBV18 and TRBJ2-7, with TRBD1 matching 10 bases. V was pared by 2 bases and J by 4 bases, with 8 bases of the junction left unmatched. Germline V gene lookup returns CDR1 KGHSH and CDR2 LQKENI. The CDR3 is 16 residues long. This chain's CDR3 is CASSPSPGQGSYEQYF. The CDR3 coding sequence is TGTGCCAGCTCACCATCGCCGGGACAGGGGTCGTACGAGCAGTACTTC.

This chain joins TRBV2 and TRBJ2-1; D perhaps matches TRBD1 (6 bases). Germline CDR1 reads SNHLY; CDR2 reads FYNNEI. Between the trimmed V and J ends, which lost 7 bases and 3 bases, there was a span of 13 bases. The CDR3 length is 14 residues. The DNA for the CDR3 is TGTGCCAGCATAGAACAGGGTATCTACAATGAGCAGTTCTTC. The encoded protein is CASIEQGIYNEQFF.

The chain recombines TRBV27 with TRBJ2-5; weak D call: TRBD2 (6 bases). Matching the DNA end better, TRBJ2-7 makes the J call doubtful. The CDR3 contains 12 residues. Germline V CDR1 and CDR2: MNHEY, SMNVEV (reference sequence). Here the CDR3 reads CASSTGLYEQYF. The DNA for the CDR3 is TGTGCCAGCAGTACGGGACTCTACGAGCAGTACTTC.

For the CDR3, the DNA is TGTGCCATCAGGGGGACTAGCGGACGCACGACGCAGTATTTT. Amino acid sequence: CAIRGTSGRTTQYF. The rearrangement links TRBV10-3 to TRBJ2-3; the match to TRBD2 covers 11 bases. Germline V gene data show CDR1 as ENHRY and CDR2 as SYGVKD. Trimming at V came to 6 bases and at J to 9 bases, leaving 8 bases not matched to a gene. The CDR3 totals 14 residues.

The CDR3 is CASSGTGFGEQFF. CDR3 in DNA: TGTGCCAGCAGTGGGACAGGGTTTGGTGAGCAGTTCTTC. V gene TRBV2 combines with J gene TRBJ2-7; 8 nucleotides agree with TRBD1. Near its end, the DNA agrees better with TRBJ2-1, so the J call may be wrong. This CDR3 is 13 amino acids long. The germline V gene encodes CDR1 SNHLY and CDR2 FYNNEI.

The gene calls are TRBV20-1 and TRBJ2-7; no clear D gene. CDR1 is DFQATT and CDR2 is SNEGSKA in the germline V gene (reference sequence). CDR3 size: 11 residues. V dropped 3 bases and J dropped 4 bases, with 7 bases sitting between them. The CDR3, as DNA: TGCAGTGCTAGGGCCTTTTACGAGCAGTACTTC. Its translation is CSARAFYEQYF.

The rearrangement joins TRBV7-9 to TRBJ2-1; D remains unclear. CDR1 and CDR2 from the germline V gene are SEHNR and FQNEAQ (reference sequence). This CDR3 region has 14 residues. Trimming pared 4 bases from V and 8 bases from J, leaving 15 bases between. The CDR3 spells CASSSHKSSDEQFF. The DNA of the CDR3 is TGTGCCAGCAGCTCCCATAAAAGTTCGGATGAGCAGTTCTTC.

The chain recombines TRBV11-2 with TRBJ1-2; possible D gene TRBD1, 5 bases. Trimming pared 5 bases from V and 1 base from J, leaving 11 bases between. The germline CDR1 and CDR2 sequences are SGHAT and FQNNGV. This CDR3 is 14 amino acids long. For the CDR3, the DNA is TGTGCCAGCAGCATTACCCAGGGTAACTATGGCTACACCTTC. This encodes CASSITQGNYGYTF.

This clone was picked up one time. The rearrangement uses TRBV5-1 and TRBJ1-5, with D possibly matching TRBD1 (6 bases). V dropped 0 bases and J dropped 9 bases, with 16 bases sitting between them. The V gene's germline CDR1 is SGHRS and CDR2 YFSETQ. The CDR3 length is 15 residues. The CDR3 is CASSLEGGRGSPQHF. CDR3 coding DNA: TGCGCCAGCAGCTTGGAGGGGGGGCGCGGTTCGCCCCAGCATTTT.

The V call is TRBV11-2, the J call TRBJ2-7; D possibly corresponds to TRBD2 (6 bases). V lost 5 bases to trimming and J lost 7 bases, with 21 bases between them. Looked up from germline, CDR1 is SGHAT and CDR2 is FQNNGV. The length of the CDR3 is 15 residues. Written as DNA, the CDR3 is TGTGCCAGCAGCCCATGGACTAACGGGAGTGTTGAGCAGTACTTC. Translating gives CASSPWTNGSVEQYF.

There are a few counts of this clone. The chain is built from TRBV6-5 and TRBJ2-7; D might be TRBD2 (5 bases). CDR1 is MNHEY, CDR2 SVGAGI, per germline. V was cut by 2 bases and J by 3 bases, with 11 bases left in between. The CDR3 consists of 14 residues. The CDR3 region has the DNA TGTGCCAGCAGTTACCGCAGACGGGACTACGAGCAGTACTTC. Translating gives CASSYRRRDYEQYF.

The rearrangement joins TRBV6-4 to TRBJ2-6; 7 positions agree with TRBD1. The ends lost 3 bases at V and 0 bases at J; junction bases unmatched: 5. CDR1 is MRHNA, CDR2 SNTAGT, per germline. The CDR3 has 17 residues. This CDR3 reads CASSELGGTSGANVLTF. CDR3 sequence (DNA): TGTGCCAGCAGTGAACTAGGGGGCACCTCTGGGGCCAACGTCCTGACTTTC.

This rearrangement joins TRBV27 to TRBJ2-7, with D maybe TRBD1 (6 bases). CDR1 MNHEY and CDR2 SMNVEV come from the germline V gene (reference sequence). CDR3 length: 13 amino acids. The V end lost 5 bases, the J end lost 5 bases, and 13 bases lay between the germline ends. For the CDR3, the DNA is TGTGCCAGCAGTCTACAGGGTGGGGACGAGCAGTACTTC. Its translation: CASSLQGGDEQYF.

This chain joins TRBV15 and TRBJ1-4, with D perhaps TRBD1 (5 bases). The CDR3 consists of 15 residues. Germline CDR1 and CDR2: LNHNV and YYDKDF (reference sequence). Trimming took off 1 base at V and 7 bases at J, with 13 bases between the two ends. In nucleotides, the CDR3 is TGTGCCACCAGCAGAGGGGAGGGGATAGTTGAAAAACTGTTTTTT. This translates into CATSRGEGIVEKLFF. Using reference TRBV15 and TRBJ1-4 for the parts outside the CDR3, the full variable domain is DAMVIQNPRYQVTQFGKPVTLSCSQTLNHNVMYWYQQKSSQAPKLLFHYYDKDFNNEADTPDNFQSRRPNTSFCFLDIRSPGLGDTAMYLCATSRGEGIVEKLFFGSGTQLSVL.

The genes are TRBV5-1 and TRBJ2-3; TRBD2 aligns across 15 bases. The ends lost 0 bases at V and 5 bases at J; junction bases unmatched: 10. CDR1 and CDR2 (germline): SGHRS, YFSETQ. The CDR3 sequence is 19 residues long. The chain's CDR3 is CASSLAMKGLAGGQDTQYF. The CDR3 DNA reads TGCGCCAGCAGCTTGGCAATGAAAGGACTAGCGGGGGGGCAAGATACGCAGTATTTT.

The chain combines TRBV9 with TRBJ2-3; TRBD2 matches 7 bases. There are 17 residues in the CDR3. The germline CDR1 and CDR2 sequences are SGDLS and YYNGEE. Trimming removed 0 bases from V and 0 bases from J; junction bases left unmatched: 7. The CDR3 region is CASSVEWGGGSTDTQYF. Here the CDR3 DNA reads TGTGCCAGCAGCGTAGAATGGGGCGGGGGTAGCACAGATACGCAGTATTTT.

This clone occurred a few times. This rearrangement joins TRBV5-4 to TRBJ1-1, with 9 bases fitting TRBD1. The CDR3 length is 14 residues. Germline CDR1 reads SGHNT; CDR2 reads YYREEE (reference sequence). The V gene end was trimmed by 2 bases and the J gene end by 4 bases; junction bases not matched to a gene: 3. The CDR3 DNA reads as TGTGCCAGCAGCTTTCGGGACAGGGTCACTGAAGCTTTCTTT. This translates into CASSFRDRVTEAFF.

The V and J genes are TRBV6-5 and TRBJ2-1; D gene uncertain. Germline assignment: CDR1 MNHEY and CDR2 SVGAGI. This CDR3 is 15 amino acids long. The V gene lost 2 bases and the J gene lost 0 bases, with 8 bases spanning the gap. The CDR3 sequence is CASSYKYGSYNEQFF. The CDR3 region has the DNA TGTGCCAGCAGTTACAAATACGGCTCCTACAATGAGCAGTTCTTC.